The subject of this entry is one T cell receptor beta chain. This sample is part of a study of blood T cells in healthy people across ages. The germline CDR1 and CDR2 sequences are LGHDT and YNNKEL (reference sequence). This CDR3 spans 15 amino acids. It was with a sample-barcoded 5' primer and a J-beta primer mix that a second PCR of roughly 7 to 12 cycles was run. TCRdb ran MiXCR on the 5' RACE reads and lists one entry per CDR3 protein. This table holds approximately 800,000 distinct CDR3 sequences, 55% to 65% found once. This clonotype was sampled from a man in his thirties or forties in good health. Sample: blood. V is TRBV3-1 and J is TRBJ2-4, with TRBD1 matching 10 bases. The end of the DNA is better explained by TRBJ2-7, so the J call may be wrong. CDR3 loop: CASSFPGQGQYEQYF. CDR3 nucleotide sequence: TGTGCCAGCAGCTTTCCGGGACAGGGGCAGTACGAGCAGTACTTC.